The rows below give T cell receptor beta chains drawn from one sample of a study of healthy donors' naive CD4 and CD8 T cells. MiXCR, run by TCRdb on the reads, gives a single entry per CDR3 protein. The table shows around 180,000 distinct CDR3 sequences, with 65% to 75% occurring only once. The specimen was naive CD4+ and CD8+ T cells sorted from blood, pooled from several donors. These receptors were obtained from a pool of human donors in good health; the sample pools cells from several healthy donors. CDR3s include the opening cysteine and the closing phenylalanine or tryptophan. Fields, in order: D gene, V gene, J gene, clone size, CDR3 protein, CDR3 DNA. A D gene is named only where the DNA matches it firmly. Rows give clone size only sometimes, using once, few, many, or a class for an expanded clone.

d_call: .
v_call: TRBV6-5
j_call: TRBJ2-1
clone_size: .
cdr3_aa: CATERKEGEQFF
cdr3_nt: TGTGCCACCGAGAGAAAGGAGGGTGAGCAGTTCTTC

d_call: .
v_call: TRBV29-1
j_call: TRBJ1-2
clone_size: .
cdr3_aa: CSAYRGDGYTF
cdr3_nt: TGCAGCGCCTACCGAGGGGATGGCTACACCTTC

d_call: .
v_call: TRBV29-1
j_call: TRBJ1-1
clone_size: .
cdr3_aa: CSADLDVPPGAFF
cdr3_nt: TGCAGCGCTGACTTGGACGTGCCTCCGGGGGCTTTCTTT

d_call: .
v_call: TRBV12-3/TRBV12-4
j_call: TRBJ2-5
clone_size: .
cdr3_aa: CASSRLAGGRKETQYF
cdr3_nt: TGTGCCAGCAGTAGACTGGCGGGTGGGAGGAAAGAGACCCAGTACTTC

d_call: TRBD2
v_call: TRBV4-3
j_call: TRBJ2-1
clone_size: .
cdr3_aa: CASSQDAGGSYNEQFF
cdr3_nt: TGCGCCAGCAGCCAAGATGCGGGAGGGTCCTACAATGAGCAGTTCTTC

d_call: .
v_call: TRBV20-1
j_call: TRBJ2-2
clone_size: .
cdr3_aa: CSAIWGDTGELFF
cdr3_nt: TGCAGTGCCATTTGGGGGGACACCGGGGAGCTATTTTTT

d_call: .
v_call: TRBV19
j_call: TRBJ2-6
clone_size: .
cdr3_aa: CASTVVFGANVLTF
cdr3_nt: TGTGCCAGCACGGTCGTCTTTGGGGCCAACGTCCTGACTTTC

d_call: TRBD1
v_call: TRBV5-6
j_call: TRBJ2-5
clone_size: .
cdr3_aa: CASSLFDRDEEETQYF
cdr3_nt: TGTGCCAGCAGCTTATTTGACAGGGACGAAGAAGAGACCCAGTACTTC

d_call: TRBD1
v_call: TRBV19
j_call: TRBJ1-5
clone_size: few
cdr3_aa: CASSIGRLKATGIRNQPQHF
cdr3_nt: TGTGCCAGTAGTATAGGCCGATTGAAAGCGACAGGGATTCGCAATCAGCCCCAGCATTTT

d_call: TRBD1
v_call: TRBV6-2/TRBV6-3
j_call: TRBJ1-5
clone_size: .
cdr3_aa: CASSPWTGVTNQPQHF
cdr3_nt: TGTGCCAGCAGTCCGTGGACAGGGGTCACCAATCAGCCCCAGCATTTT

d_call: TRBD2
v_call: TRBV20-1
j_call: TRBJ2-3
clone_size: .
cdr3_aa: CSTRAPSGGTDTQYF
cdr3_nt: TGCAGTACTAGAGCTCCTAGCGGGGGCACAGATACGCAGTATTTT

d_call: TRBD2
v_call: TRBV6-5
j_call: TRBJ2-1
clone_size: .
cdr3_aa: CASRREVSGTSYNEQFF
cdr3_nt: TGTGCCAGCAGGAGGGAGGTTAGCGGGACCTCCTACAATGAGCAGTTCTTC

d_call: TRBD1
v_call: TRBV12-3/TRBV12-4
j_call: TRBJ1-5
clone_size: .
cdr3_aa: CASSPGQGLQPQHF
cdr3_nt: TGTGCCAGCAGTCCAGGACAGGGCTTACAGCCCCAGCATTTT

d_call: TRBD1
v_call: TRBV19
j_call: TRBJ2-7
clone_size: .
cdr3_aa: CATSETGAYEQYF
cdr3_nt: TGTGCCACCTCCGAGACAGGGGCCTACGAGCAGTACTTC

d_call: TRBD1
v_call: TRBV6-5
j_call: TRBJ1-6
clone_size: few
cdr3_aa: CASSRSRDRVNSPLHF
cdr3_nt: TGTGCCAGCAGTAGGTCCCGGGACAGGGTTAATTCACCCCTCCACTTT

d_call: TRBD1
v_call: TRBV29-1
j_call: TRBJ1-2
clone_size: .
cdr3_aa: CSVTGAGGYTF
cdr3_nt: TGCAGCGTAACAGGGGCAGGCGGCTACACCTTC

d_call: TRBD1
v_call: TRBV19
j_call: TRBJ1-2
clone_size: .
cdr3_aa: CASSFRGQDGYTF
cdr3_nt: TGTGCCAGTAGTTTCAGGGGACAGGATGGCTACACCTTC

d_call: TRBD2
v_call: TRBV4-3
j_call: TRBJ2-7
clone_size: .
cdr3_aa: CASSQDLRGYEQYF
cdr3_nt: TGCGCCAGCAGCCAAGATCTGCGGGGGTACGAGCAGTACTTC

d_call: TRBD2
v_call: TRBV29-1
j_call: TRBJ2-3
clone_size: .
cdr3_aa: CSVGLAGGATDTQYF
cdr3_nt: TGCAGCGTCGGACTAGCGGGAGGAGCTACAGATACGCAGTATTTT

d_call: .
v_call: TRBV11-2
j_call: TRBJ2-1
clone_size: few
cdr3_aa: CASSLGLADEQFF
cdr3_nt: TGTGCCAGCAGCTTAGGTCTAGCCGATGAGCAGTTCTTC

d_call: .
v_call: TRBV10-3
j_call: TRBJ2-3
clone_size: .
cdr3_aa: CAISEGSSDTQYF
cdr3_nt: TGTGCCATCAGTGAAGGCAGCTCAGATACGCAGTATTTT

d_call: TRBD1
v_call: TRBV30
j_call: TRBJ1-3
clone_size: .
cdr3_aa: CAWGQVSGNTIYF
cdr3_nt: TGTGCCTGGGGACAGGTCTCTGGAAACACCATATATTTT

d_call: .
v_call: TRBV19
j_call: TRBJ1-1
clone_size: .
cdr3_aa: CASTRDTNTEAFF
cdr3_nt: TGTGCCAGTACCAGGGATACCAACACTGAAGCTTTCTTT

d_call: .
v_call: TRBV19
j_call: TRBJ2-1
clone_size: few
cdr3_aa: CASSIGGTGRNEQFF
cdr3_nt: TGTGCCAGTAGTATTGGCGGGACTGGGCGCAATGAGCAGTTCTTC

d_call: TRBD2
v_call: TRBV30
j_call: TRBJ2-1
clone_size: .
cdr3_aa: CAWSVLGREFAVNEQFF
cdr3_nt: TGTGCCTGGAGTGTATTAGGGCGGGAGTTTGCCGTCAATGAGCAGTTCTTC

d_call: .
v_call: TRBV15
j_call: TRBJ1-5
clone_size: .
cdr3_aa: CATSQAESNQPQHF
cdr3_nt: TGTGCCACCAGCCAAGCTGAGAGCAATCAGCCCCAGCATTTT

d_call: .
v_call: TRBV19
j_call: TRBJ1-4
clone_size: .
cdr3_aa: CASSIGDRSNEKLFF
cdr3_nt: TGTGCCAGTAGTATCGGGGACCGCTCTAATGAAAAACTGTTTTTT

d_call: TRBD1
v_call: TRBV6-5
j_call: TRBJ1-6
clone_size: .
cdr3_aa: CASSPGTGGFAPLHF
cdr3_nt: TGTGCCAGCAGCCCTGGGACAGGGGGGTTTGCACCCCTCCACTTT

d_call: .
v_call: TRBV10-3
j_call: TRBJ1-2
clone_size: few
cdr3_aa: CAISETDYGYTF
cdr3_nt: TGTGCCATCAGTGAAACAGACTATGGCTACACCTTC